This T cell receptor (beta chain) was recovered during a study of blood T cell repertoires in COVID-19. Study-level information: From T cells, B-cell-depleted T cells, or PBMCs came the material, which was cDNA or gDNA.

The CDR3 covers 15 residues. CDR1 and CDR2 from the germline V gene are GTSNPN and SVGIG (reference sequence). Trimming took 3 bases from V and 8 from J; bases not matched to a gene: 14. The data were produced by immunoSEQ multiplex PCR, yet TCRdb's version contains in-frame clones alone and is incomplete. The sample carries 120,000 or so clones, 88% recorded once. The TCR originated in a woman aged 45-60 years with acute or convalescent COVID-19. The chain carries TRBV30 and TRBJ1-2; 8 bases are shared with TRBD1. The sample comprised peripheral blood. The CDR3 protein is CAWRTGQAVPGGYTF. The CDR3 bases are TGTGCCTGGAGAACGGGACAGGCGGTCCCTGGAGGCTACACCTTC.